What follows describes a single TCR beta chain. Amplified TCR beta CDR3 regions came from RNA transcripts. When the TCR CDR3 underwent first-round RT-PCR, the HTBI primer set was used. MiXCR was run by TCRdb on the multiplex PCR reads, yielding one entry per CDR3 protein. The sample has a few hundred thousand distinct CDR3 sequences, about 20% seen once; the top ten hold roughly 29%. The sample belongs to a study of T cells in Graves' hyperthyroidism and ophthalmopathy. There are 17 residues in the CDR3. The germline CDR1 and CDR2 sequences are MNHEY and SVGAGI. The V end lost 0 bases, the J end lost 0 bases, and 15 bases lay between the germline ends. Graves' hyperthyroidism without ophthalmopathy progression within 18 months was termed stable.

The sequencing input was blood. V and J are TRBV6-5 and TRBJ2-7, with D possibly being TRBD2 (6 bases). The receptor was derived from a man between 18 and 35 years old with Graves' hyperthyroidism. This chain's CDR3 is CASSYSRKRVSSYEQYF. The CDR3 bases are TGTGCCAGCAGTTACTCTCGTAAGCGGGTCAGCTCCTACGAGCAGTACTTC.